These 2 T cell receptor beta chains originate from one sample sequenced in a study of shared clonotypes between healthy human individuals. Repertoires were generated with immunoSEQ multiplex PCR, while TCRdb's copy carries only in-frame clones and drops some. The sample lists about half a million clones, approximately 79% occurring once. The sequenced sample was PBMCs. All receptors derive from a woman in her thirties or forties in good health. Some clones in this sample may be carry-over from other donors' samples.

The V gene is TRBV7-3, the J gene TRBJ2-1; D uncertain. The germline V gene has CDR1 SGHTA and CDR2 FQGTGA. The CDR3 contains 13 residues. Trimming left V 4 bases short and J 5 bases short, with 9 bases between. The CDR3 is CASSSSTHNEQFF. The CDR3 nucleotides read TGTGCCAGCAGCTCCTCAACGCACAATGAGCAGTTCTTC.

This sequence joins TRBV6-6 and TRBJ2-7; 15 bases agree with TRBD2. With 5 bases clipped from V and 4 bases from J, the junction kept 6 bases outside the gene matches. The germline CDR1 and CDR2 sequences are MNHNY and SVGAGI (reference sequence). The CDR3 covers 16 residues. CDR3 sequence reads: CASSPGLAGGRYEQYF. CDR3 nucleotide sequence: TGTGCCAGCAGTCCGGGACTAGCGGGAGGTCGGTACGAGCAGTACTTC.